Sequencing of this T cell receptor (beta chain) was carried out in a study of blood T cell repertoires in COVID-19. Across the whole study: Acute and convalescent COVID-19 samples came from the United States, Italy and Spain. PBMCs, B-cell-depleted T cells, or T cells were the source of the cDNA or gDNA that made up the material.

Germline V gives CDR1 MNHNY, CDR2 SVGAGI (reference sequence). V shed 7 bases and J shed 5 bases, with 9 bases lying between them. The CDR3 is made up of 12 amino acids. Original processing notes: Estimation of nucleated cell counts was performed using reference gene primer amplification. Profiled with immunoSEQ multiplex PCR; TCRdb holds only in-frame clones, not every one. V, J and clone size were drawn from that table, and D and trimming were deduced from the DNA. This sample has 240,000 or so clones; roughly four fifths occur once, and the top ten carry roughly 12%. The V call is TRBV6-6, the J call TRBJ1-5; D is ambiguous. This TCR came from a woman aged 60-75 years with active or convalescent COVID-19. The sequenced sample consisted of peripheral blood. CDR3 residues: CASTGVDQPQHF. CDR3 nucleotide sequence: TGTGCCAGCACGGGAGTTGATCAGCCCCAGCATTTT.